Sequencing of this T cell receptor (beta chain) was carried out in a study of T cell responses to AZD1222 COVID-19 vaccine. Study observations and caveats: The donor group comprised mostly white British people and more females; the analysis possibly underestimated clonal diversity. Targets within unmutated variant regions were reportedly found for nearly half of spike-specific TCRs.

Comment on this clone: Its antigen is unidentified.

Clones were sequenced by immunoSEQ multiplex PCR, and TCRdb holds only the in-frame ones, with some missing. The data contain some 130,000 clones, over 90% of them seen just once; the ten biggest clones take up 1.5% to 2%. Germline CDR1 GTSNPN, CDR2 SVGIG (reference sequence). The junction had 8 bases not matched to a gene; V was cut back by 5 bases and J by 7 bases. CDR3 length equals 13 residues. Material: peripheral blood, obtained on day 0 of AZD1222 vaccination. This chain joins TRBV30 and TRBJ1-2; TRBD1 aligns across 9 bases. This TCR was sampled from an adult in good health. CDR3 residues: CAWAVGQGAGYTF. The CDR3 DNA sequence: TGTGCCTGGGCTGTGGGACAGGGTGCTGGCTACACCTTC.